The 9 T cell receptor beta chains below come from one sample, sequenced in a study of regulatory T cells in long-lasting Graves disease. Arm-PCR with iRepertoire HTBI primers amplified the CDR3 regions for these TCR beta libraries. TCRdb processed the multiplex PCR reads anew with MiXCR; each CDR3 protein has one entry. This repertoire shows roughly 700,000 distinct CDR3 sequences, around 32% found once; its top ten account for 42%. Time point meaning: persistent/refractory GD, antithyroid drugs over 5 years with positive TRAb. Making the TCR library involved RNA that had been extracted from PBMCs. The sample in question was peripheral blood mononuclear cells (PBMCs), obtained when the disease was refractory, from a patient treated with antithyroid drugs. The receptors shown here come from a female donor with Graves disease.

This clonotype has at least ten counts. V is TRBV28 and J is TRBJ1-1; no definite D call. V was cut by 3 bases and J by 8 bases, with 10 bases left in between. Germline V lookup: CDR1 MDHEN, CDR2 SYDVKM. CDR3 length: 12 amino acids. For the CDR3, the DNA is TGTGCCAGCAGTTTGGGCTTACCCGAAGCTTTCTTT. Its protein is CASSLGLPEAFF.

This sequence joins TRBV9 and TRBJ2-7; D gene unclear. Germline V gives CDR1 SGDLS, CDR2 YYNGEE. This CDR3 is built from 15 residues. Trimming left V 4 bases short and J 9 bases short, with 23 bases between. CDR3 in amino acids: CASSPRTDKGSGQYF. The CDR3 DNA reads as TGTGCCAGCAGCCCGAGGACCGACAAGGGCTCCGGGCAGTACTTC.

This CDR3 reads CASSLVTGVGWNTEAFF. The CDR3 DNA reads as TGTGCCAGCAGCTTAGTGACAGGGGTAGGGTGGAACACTGAAGCTTTCTTT. The V call is TRBV7-9, the J call TRBJ1-1, with TRBD1 matching over 8 bases. The CDR3 is 17 amino acids. Per germline, CDR1 SEHNR and CDR2 FQNEAQ (reference sequence). J was trimmed by 1 base and V by 1 base; bases with no gene match: 8.

V gene TRBV28 combines with J gene TRBJ1-2; 12 positions match TRBD1. Losses at the gene ends were 4 bases for V and 3 bases for J; bases not matched to a gene: 9. The CDR3 is made up of 17 amino acids. Per the germline V gene, CDR1 is MDHEN and CDR2 is SYDVKM. CDR3 nucleotides: TGTGCCAGCAGTTCCCGGGACAGGGGGCCTTTTTACTATGGCTACACCTTC. This translates into CASSSRDRGPFYYGYTF.

This chain links TRBV6-2 or TRBV6-3 with TRBJ2-7; 7 positions agree with TRBD1. The CDR3 has 13 amino acids. Germline V lookup: CDR1 MNHEY, CDR2 SVGEGT. V lost 10 bases to trimming and J lost 3 bases; unmatched junction nucleotides: 9. The CDR3: CAINGQENYEQYF. Written as DNA, the CDR3 is TGTGCCATCAACGGACAGGAGAACTACGAGCAGTACTTC.

In DNA, the CDR3 is TGTGCCAGCAGCTTAAGGAGCAGGGGCTATGGCTACACCTTC. This gives the protein CASSLRSRGYGYTF. This rearrangement joins TRBV7-3 to TRBJ1-2; D may be TRBD1 (6 bases). V gave up 1 base and J gave up 4 bases, with 10 bases separating them. The germline V gene has CDR1 SGHTA and CDR2 FQGTGA. The CDR3 has 14 amino acids.

This clonotype was seen ten or more times. V is TRBV6-1 and J is TRBJ1-4; 12 nucleotides line up with TRBD1. Germline-derived CDR1 and CDR2 are MNHNS and SASEGT. The CDR3 is 15 residues long. Trimming cost V 5 bases and J 11 bases; bases outside gene matches: 9. The CDR3 sequence: CASSTSGQGARKLFF. The CDR3 DNA follows: TGTGCCAGCAGTACCTCGGGACAGGGGGCGAGGAAACTGTTTTTT.

This clonotype was found many times. This sequence joins TRBV2 and TRBJ2-7; TRBD2 matches at 13 bases. V dropped 6 bases and J dropped 3; count of bases not matched to a gene: 5. The V gene's germline CDR1 is SNHLY and CDR2 FYNNEI. CDR3 length: 15 amino acids. CDR3 DNA sequence: TGTGCCAGCAGCGGACTAGCGGGAGTGAACTACGAGCAGTACTTC. This gives the protein CASSGLAGVNYEQYF.

This clonotype was observed a few times. This sequence joins TRBV5-6 and TRBJ2-7, with unresolved D. There are 14 residues in the CDR3. Between the trimmed V and J ends, which lost 4 bases and 0 bases, there was a span of 11 bases. CDR1 is SGHDT and CDR2 is YYEEEE in the germline V gene. CDR3 sequence (DNA): TGTGCCAGCAGCCCCCCAATGACCTCCTACGAGCAGTACTTC. It yields the protein CASSPPMTSYEQYF.